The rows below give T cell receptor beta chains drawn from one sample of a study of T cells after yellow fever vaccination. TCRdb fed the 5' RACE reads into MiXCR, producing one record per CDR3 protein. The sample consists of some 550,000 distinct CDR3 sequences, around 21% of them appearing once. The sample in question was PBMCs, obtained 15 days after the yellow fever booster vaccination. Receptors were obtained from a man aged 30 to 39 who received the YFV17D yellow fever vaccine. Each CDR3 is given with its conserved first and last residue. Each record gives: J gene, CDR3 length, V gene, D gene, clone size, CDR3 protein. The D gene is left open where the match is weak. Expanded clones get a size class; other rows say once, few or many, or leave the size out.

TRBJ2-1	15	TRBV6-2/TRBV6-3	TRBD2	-	CASRLAGGTSNEQFF
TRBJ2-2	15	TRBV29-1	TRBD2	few	CSVGLAESNTGELFF
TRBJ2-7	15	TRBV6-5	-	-	CASSYSPSSSYEQYF
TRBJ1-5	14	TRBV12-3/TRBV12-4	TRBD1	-	CASSHGTANQPQHF
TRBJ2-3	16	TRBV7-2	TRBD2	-	CASSLTSGTTTDTQYF
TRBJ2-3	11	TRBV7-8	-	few	CASSSRDTQYF
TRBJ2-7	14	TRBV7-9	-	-	CASGARDTSYEQYF
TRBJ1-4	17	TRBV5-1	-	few	CASSWGGSMATNEKLFF
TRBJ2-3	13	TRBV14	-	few	CASSQARVDTQYF
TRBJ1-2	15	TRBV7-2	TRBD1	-	CASSKTGGSDYGYTF
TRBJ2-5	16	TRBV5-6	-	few	CASSKRGETIAETQYF
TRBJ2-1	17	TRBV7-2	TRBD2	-	CASTLLGLTSEYNEQFF
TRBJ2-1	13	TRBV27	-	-	CASPGDSRNEQFF
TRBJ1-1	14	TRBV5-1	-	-	CASRRETQNTEAFF
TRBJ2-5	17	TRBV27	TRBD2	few	CASSLSQGGIRQETQYF
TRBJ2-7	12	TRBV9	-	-	CASSPPRREQYF
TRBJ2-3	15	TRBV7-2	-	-	CASSPSSADTDTQYF
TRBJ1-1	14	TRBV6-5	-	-	CASSYQIRGTEAFF
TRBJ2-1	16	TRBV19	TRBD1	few	CAMPTGRASRCNEQFF
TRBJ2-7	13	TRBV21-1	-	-	CATQGTAGYEQYF
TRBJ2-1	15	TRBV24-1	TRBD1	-	CATSDGSQGGYEQFF
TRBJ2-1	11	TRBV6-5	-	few	CASSYANEQFF
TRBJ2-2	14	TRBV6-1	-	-	CACSPTRGTGELFF
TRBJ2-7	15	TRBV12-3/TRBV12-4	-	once	CATPNRRGIPKEQYF
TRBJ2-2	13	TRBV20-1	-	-	CSARVPPLGELFF
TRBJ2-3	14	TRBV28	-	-	CASSELEVTDTQYF
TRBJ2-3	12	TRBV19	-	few	CASSQATDTQYF
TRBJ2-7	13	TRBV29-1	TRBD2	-	CSVVRAGDGEQYF
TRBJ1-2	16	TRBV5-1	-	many	CASSPVAGPLNYGYTF
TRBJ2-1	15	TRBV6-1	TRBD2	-	CASSLSGYSYNEQFF
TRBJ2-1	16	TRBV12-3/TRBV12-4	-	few	CASTAKGIGFYNEQFF
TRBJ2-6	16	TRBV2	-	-	CASWGGQFSGANVLTF
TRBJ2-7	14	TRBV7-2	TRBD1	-	CASSTTGGPYEQYF
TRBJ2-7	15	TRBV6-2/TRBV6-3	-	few	CASSLNPGEPHEQYF
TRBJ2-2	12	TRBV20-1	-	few	CSASVQVGELFF
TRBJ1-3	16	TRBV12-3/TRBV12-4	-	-	CASSLQSWGSGNTIYF
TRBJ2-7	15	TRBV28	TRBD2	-	CASGGSGSRVIEQYF
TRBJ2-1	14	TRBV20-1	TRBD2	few	CSASKTSGNNEQFF
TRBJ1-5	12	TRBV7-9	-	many	CASSLVGQPQHF
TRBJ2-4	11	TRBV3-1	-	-	CASSQGVIQYF
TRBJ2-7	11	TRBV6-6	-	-	CASRLSREQYF